This T cell receptor gamma chain was sequenced in a study of gamma delta lymphoproliferative disorders and STAT genes. Study-wide context: For the delta chain, EuroClonality-NGS standard procedure was applied.

With regard to this clone: Its antigen is still unknown. Compared with germline, one end of the junction differs, possibly owing to a read error.

CDR1 is GITISATS, CDR2 ISYDGTV, per germline (reference sequence). The CDR3 has 12 residues. Overall study findings and caveats: Symptomatic patients lacked Vgamma9-JgammaP and Vdelta2-Ddelta3-Jdelta1 major clones. Controls likely had mixed maturation stages, while leukemic cells were mostly terminal effectors.

TCRdb reapplied CATT to the multiplex PCR reads. The table includes roughly 2,500 gamma-chain clones, around a fifth detected once. Genomic DNA from isolated PBMCs served as the sequencing template. The TCR originated in a human donor with gamma-delta T-cell large granular lymphocyte leukemia. Source material: blood. The rearrangement uses TRGV9 and TRGJ1 or TRGJ2. Germline matching of the DNA provided the J gene here, since TCRdb leaves it blank. CDR3: CASWETPCKKLF. The CDR3 DNA reads TGTGCCTCGTGGGAGACCCCTTGTAAGAAACTCTTT.